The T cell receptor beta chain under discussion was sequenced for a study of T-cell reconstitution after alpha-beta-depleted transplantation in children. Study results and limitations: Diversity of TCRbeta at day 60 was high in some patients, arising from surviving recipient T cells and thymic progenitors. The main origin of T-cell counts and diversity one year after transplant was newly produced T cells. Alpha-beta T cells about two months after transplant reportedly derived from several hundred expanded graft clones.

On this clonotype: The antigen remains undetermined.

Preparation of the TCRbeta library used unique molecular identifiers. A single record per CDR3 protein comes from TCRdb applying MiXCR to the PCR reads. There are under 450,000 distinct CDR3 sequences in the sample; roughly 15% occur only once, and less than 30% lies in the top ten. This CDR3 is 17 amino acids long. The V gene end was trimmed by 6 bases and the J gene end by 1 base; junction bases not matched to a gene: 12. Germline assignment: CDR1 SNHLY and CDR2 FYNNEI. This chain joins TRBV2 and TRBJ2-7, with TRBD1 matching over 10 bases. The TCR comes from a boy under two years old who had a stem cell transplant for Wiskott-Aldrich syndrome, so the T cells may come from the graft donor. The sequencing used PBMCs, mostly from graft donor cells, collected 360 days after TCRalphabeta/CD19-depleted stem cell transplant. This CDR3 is CASRKPGTGADSYEQYF. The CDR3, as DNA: TGTGCCAGCAGGAAACCCGGGACAGGGGCAGATTCCTACGAGCAGTACTTC.